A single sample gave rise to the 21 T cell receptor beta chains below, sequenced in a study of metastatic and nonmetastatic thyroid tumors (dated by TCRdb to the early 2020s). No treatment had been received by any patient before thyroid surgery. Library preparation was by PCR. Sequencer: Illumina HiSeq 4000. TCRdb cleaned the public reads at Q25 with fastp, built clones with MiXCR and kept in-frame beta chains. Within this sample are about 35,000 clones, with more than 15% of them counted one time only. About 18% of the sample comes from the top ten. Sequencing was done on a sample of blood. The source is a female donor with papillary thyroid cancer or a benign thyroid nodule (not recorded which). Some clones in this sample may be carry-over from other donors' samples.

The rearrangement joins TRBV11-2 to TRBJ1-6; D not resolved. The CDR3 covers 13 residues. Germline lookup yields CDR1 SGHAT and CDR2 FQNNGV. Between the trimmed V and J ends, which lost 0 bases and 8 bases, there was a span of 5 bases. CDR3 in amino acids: CASSLDGDSPLHF. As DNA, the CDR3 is TGTGCCAGCAGCTTAGACGGGGATTCACCCCTCCACTTT.

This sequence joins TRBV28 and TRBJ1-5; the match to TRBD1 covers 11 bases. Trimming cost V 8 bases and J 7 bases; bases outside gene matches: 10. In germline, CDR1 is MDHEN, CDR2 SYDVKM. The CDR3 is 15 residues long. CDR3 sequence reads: CASLTAGTGGQPQHF. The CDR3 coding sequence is TGTGCCAGCCTCACTGCCGGGACAGGGGGACAGCCCCAGCATTTT.

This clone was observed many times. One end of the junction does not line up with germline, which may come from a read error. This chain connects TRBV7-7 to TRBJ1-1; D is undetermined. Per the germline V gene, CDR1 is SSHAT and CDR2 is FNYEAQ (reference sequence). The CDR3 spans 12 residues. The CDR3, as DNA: TGTGCTAGCAGCTTAGAATATGGTGAAGCTTTCTTT. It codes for CASSLEYGEAFF.

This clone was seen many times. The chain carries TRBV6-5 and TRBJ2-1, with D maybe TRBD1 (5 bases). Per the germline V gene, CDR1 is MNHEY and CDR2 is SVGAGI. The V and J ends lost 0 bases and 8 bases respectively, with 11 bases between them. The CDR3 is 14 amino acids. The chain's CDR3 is CASSYSRRGDEQFF. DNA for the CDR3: TGTGCCAGCAGTTACTCGAGAAGGGGCGATGAGCAGTTCTTC.

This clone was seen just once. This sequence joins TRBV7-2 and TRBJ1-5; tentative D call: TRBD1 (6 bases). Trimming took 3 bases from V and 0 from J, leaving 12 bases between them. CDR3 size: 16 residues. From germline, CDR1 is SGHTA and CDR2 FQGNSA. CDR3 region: CASSFSGDASNQPQHF. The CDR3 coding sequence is TGTGCCAGCAGCTTTTCAGGGGACGCTAGCAATCAGCCCCAGCATTTT.

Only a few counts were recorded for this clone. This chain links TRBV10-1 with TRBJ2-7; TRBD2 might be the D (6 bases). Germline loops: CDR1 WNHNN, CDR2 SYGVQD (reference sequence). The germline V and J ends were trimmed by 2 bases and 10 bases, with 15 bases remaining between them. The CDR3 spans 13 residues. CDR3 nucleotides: TGCGCCAGCAGTGAGGCCGGGACTGGGTATCAGTACTTC. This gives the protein CASSEAGTGYQYF.

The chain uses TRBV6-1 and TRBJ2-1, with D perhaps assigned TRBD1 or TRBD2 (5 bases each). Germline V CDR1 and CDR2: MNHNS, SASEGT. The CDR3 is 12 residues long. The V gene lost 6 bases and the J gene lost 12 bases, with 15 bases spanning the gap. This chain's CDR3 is CASRPLGVGQFF. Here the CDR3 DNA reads TGTGCCAGCAGGCCCTTGGGGGTTGGGCAGTTCTTC.

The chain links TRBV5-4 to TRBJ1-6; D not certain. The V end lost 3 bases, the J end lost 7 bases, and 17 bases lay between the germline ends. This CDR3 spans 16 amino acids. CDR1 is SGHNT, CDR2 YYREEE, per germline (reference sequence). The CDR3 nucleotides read TGTGCCAGCAGCTCACGAAGCGTTACGGGGAATTCACCCCTCCACTTT. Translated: CASSSRSVTGNSPLHF.

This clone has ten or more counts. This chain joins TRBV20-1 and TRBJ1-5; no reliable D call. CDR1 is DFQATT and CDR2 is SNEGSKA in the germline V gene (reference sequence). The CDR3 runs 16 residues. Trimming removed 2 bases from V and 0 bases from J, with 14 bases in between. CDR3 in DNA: TGCAGTGCTAGACCCTGGGAAGAATATAGCAATCAGCCCCAGCATTTT. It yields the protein CSARPWEEYSNQPQHF.

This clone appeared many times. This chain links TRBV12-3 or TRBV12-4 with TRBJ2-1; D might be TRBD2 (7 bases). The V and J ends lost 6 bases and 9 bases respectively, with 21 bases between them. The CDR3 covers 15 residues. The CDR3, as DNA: TGTGCCAGCAGAGCCCTTCGGGGGGCCAAGGGTGAGCAGTTCTTC. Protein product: CASRALRGAKGEQFF.

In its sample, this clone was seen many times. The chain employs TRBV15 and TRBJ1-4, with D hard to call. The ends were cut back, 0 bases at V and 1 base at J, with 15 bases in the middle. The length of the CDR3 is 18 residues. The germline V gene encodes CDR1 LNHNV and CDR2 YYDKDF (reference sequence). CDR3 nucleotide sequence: TGTGCCACCAGCAGAGATTTAAGGAGGACGAAAACTAATGAAAAACTGTTTTTT. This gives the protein CATSRDLRRTKTNEKLFF.

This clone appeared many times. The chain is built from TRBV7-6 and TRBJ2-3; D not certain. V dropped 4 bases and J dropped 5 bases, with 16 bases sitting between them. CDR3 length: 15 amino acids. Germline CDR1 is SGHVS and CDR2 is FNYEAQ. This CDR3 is CASSSAPVTGDTQYF. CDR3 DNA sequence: TGTGCCAGCAGCTCCGCCCCTGTGACCGGAGATACGCAGTATTTT.

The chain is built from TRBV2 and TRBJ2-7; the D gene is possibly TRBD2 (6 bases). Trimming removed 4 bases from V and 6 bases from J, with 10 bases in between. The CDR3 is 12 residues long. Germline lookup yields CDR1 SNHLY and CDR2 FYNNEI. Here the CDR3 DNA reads TGTGCCAGCAGTGCTGGAGGGCGCGAGCAGTACTTC. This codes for CASSAGGREQYF.

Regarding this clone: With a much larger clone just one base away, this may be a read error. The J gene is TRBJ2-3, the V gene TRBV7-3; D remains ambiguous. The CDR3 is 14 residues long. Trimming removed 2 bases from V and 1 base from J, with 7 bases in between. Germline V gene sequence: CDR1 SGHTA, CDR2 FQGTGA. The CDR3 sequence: CASSLVLGTDTQYF. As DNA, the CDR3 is TGTGCCAGCAGCTTAGTTCTGGGCACAGATACGCAGTATTTT. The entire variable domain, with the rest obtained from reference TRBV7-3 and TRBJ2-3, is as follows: GAGVSQTPSNKVTEKGKYVELRCDPISGHTALYWYRQSLGQGPEFLIYFQGTGAADDSGLPNDRFFAVRPEGSVSTLKIQRTERGDSAVYLCASSLVLGTDTQYFGPGTRLTVL.

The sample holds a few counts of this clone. CDR3 loop: CASSIQGFSNYGYTF. The CDR3 DNA follows: TGTGCCAGCAGCATACAGGGATTTTCGAACTATGGCTACACCTTC. The rearrangement uses TRBV6-1 and TRBJ1-2; TRBD1 might be the D (6 bases). The CDR3 is 15 residues long. The V gene's germline CDR1 is MNHNS and CDR2 SASEGT. Trimming shortened V by 6 bases and J by 2 bases, and 16 bases separated the two germline ends.

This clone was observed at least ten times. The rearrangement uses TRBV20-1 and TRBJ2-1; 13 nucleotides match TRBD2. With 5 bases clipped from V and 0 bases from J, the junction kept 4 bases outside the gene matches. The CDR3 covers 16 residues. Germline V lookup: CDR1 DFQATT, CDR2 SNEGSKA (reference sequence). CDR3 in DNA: TGCAGTGCTCCTCGGACTAGCGGGAGCTCCTACAATGAGCAGTTCTTC. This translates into CSAPRTSGSSYNEQFF.

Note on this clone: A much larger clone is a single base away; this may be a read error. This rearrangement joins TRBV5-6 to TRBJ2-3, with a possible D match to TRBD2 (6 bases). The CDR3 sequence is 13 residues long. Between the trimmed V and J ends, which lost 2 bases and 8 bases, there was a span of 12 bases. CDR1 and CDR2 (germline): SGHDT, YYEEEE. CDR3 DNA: TGTGCCAGCAGCTTCACTACGCGGGGTACGCAGTATTTT. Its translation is CASSFTTRGTQYF.

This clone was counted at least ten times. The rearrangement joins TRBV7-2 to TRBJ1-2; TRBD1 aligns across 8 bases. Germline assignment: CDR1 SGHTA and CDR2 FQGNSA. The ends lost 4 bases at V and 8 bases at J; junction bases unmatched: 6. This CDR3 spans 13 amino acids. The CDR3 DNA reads TGTGCCAGCAGCTCCAGACAGGGGAGGGGCTACACCTTC. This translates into CASSSRQGRGYTF. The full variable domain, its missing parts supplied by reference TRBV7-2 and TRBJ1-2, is GAGVSQSPSNKVTEKGKDVELRCDPISGHTALYWYRQSLGQGLEFLIYFQGNSAPDKSGLPSDRFSAERTGGSVSTLTIQRTQQEDSAVYLCASSSRQGRGYTFGSGTRLTVV.

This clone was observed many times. CDR3 amino acids: CATLTSGSYEQYF. The CDR3 DNA sequence: TGTGCCACCCTGACTAGCGGGAGCTACGAGCAGTACTTC. J is TRBJ2-7 and V is TRBV10-3; 12 bases fit TRBD2. From germline, CDR1 is ENHRY and CDR2 SYGVKD. There are 13 residues in the CDR3. J was trimmed by 3 bases and V by 10 bases; bases with no gene match: 4.

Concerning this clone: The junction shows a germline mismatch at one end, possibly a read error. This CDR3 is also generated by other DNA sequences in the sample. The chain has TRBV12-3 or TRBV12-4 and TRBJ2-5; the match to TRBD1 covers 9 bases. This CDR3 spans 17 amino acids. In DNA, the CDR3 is TGTGCCAGCAGTCTAGGGGGACAGGGCCCACGGGGAGAGACACAGTACTTC. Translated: CASSLGGQGPRGETQYF.

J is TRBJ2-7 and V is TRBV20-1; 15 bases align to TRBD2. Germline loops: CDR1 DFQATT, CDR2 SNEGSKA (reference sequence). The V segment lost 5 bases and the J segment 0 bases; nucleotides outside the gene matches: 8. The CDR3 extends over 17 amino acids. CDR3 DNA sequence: TGCAGTGCTGCCGGGACTAGCGGGAGGATCAGCTCCTACGAGCAGTACTTC. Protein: CSAAGTSGRISSYEQYF.